The 32 T cell receptor beta chains in this list originate from one sample, sequenced in a study of cytomegalovirus exposure and HLA in healthy donors. The PCR was carried out with 60 Vbeta primers and 13 Jbeta primers. This table comes from immunoSEQ multiplex PCR, and its TCRdb copy is limited to in-frame clones, with some not included. The sample lists about 89,000 clones, less than 85% occurring once. Sequencing was performed on PBMCs. The origin of the receptors is a man aged 35 to 55 in good health and CMV-seropositive.

CDR3 in DNA: TGCGCCAGCAGCCAAGTTTACGGTAAACAAGAGACCCAGTACTTC. Encoded protein: CASSQVYGKQETQYF. The V gene is TRBV4-1, the J gene TRBJ2-5, with D unresolved. This CDR3 spans 15 amino acids. Germline V CDR1 and CDR2: MGHRA, YSYEKL. With 1 base removed from V and 2 bases from J, the gap between germline ends came to 11 bases.

This chain joins TRBV11-3 and TRBJ2-5, with D perhaps matching TRBD2 (6 bases). Near its end, the DNA agrees better with TRBJ2-7, so the J call may be wrong. The CDR3 spans 14 residues. CDR1 and CDR2 from the germline V gene are SGHNT and YENEEA. CDR3 region: CASSLAGRSYEQYF. The CDR3 nucleotides are TGTGCCAGCAGCTTAGCCGGGAGAAGTTACGAGCAGTACTTC.

V and J are TRBV19 and TRBJ1-5, with D uncertain. The V gene lost 7 bases and the J gene lost 4 bases, with 20 bases spanning the gap. CDR1 and CDR2 from the germline V gene are LNHDA and SQIVND (reference sequence). The CDR3 extends over 16 amino acids. The CDR3 sequence is CASTPPGGIGNQPQHF. The CDR3 bases are TGTGCCAGTACCCCACCCGGAGGAATTGGGAATCAGCCCCAGCATTTT.

CDR3 region: CASSRAGTDNSPLHF. The CDR3 region has the DNA TGTGCCAGCAGCCGGGCCGGGACAGATAATTCACCCCTCCACTTT. J is TRBJ1-6 and V is TRBV6-6, with TRBD1 matching 7 bases. This CDR3 is built from 15 residues. CDR1 is MNHNY and CDR2 is SVGAGI in the germline V gene (reference sequence). Trimming removed 6 bases from V and 5 bases from J; junction bases left unmatched: 7.

V is TRBV11-2 and J is TRBJ2-1, with D perhaps TRBD2 (6 bases). V was cut by 3 bases and J by 4 bases, with 16 bases left in between. Germline V lookup: CDR1 SGHAT, CDR2 FQNNGV. CDR3 length: 16 residues. CDR3 sequence: CASSFVRGGAYNEQFF. CDR3 sequence (DNA): TGTGCCAGCAGCTTTGTCCGAGGAGGGGCATACAATGAGCAGTTCTTC.

A word on this clone: The sample has other DNA sequences that encode this CDR3 too. The gene calls are TRBV4-2 and TRBJ1-2; unclear D gene. V lost 0 bases and J lost 4, with 9 bases in between. Germline CDR1 LGHNA, CDR2 YNFKEQ. The CDR3 has 14 residues. CDR3 in DNA: TGTGCCAGCAGCCAAGATCTGGCCGTCTATGGCTACACCTTC. It codes for CASSQDLAVYGYTF.

This CDR3 is CASSFDMGRGYTF. The CDR3 DNA reads as TGTGCCAGCAGCTTTGACATGGGCCGTGGCTACACCTTC. The gene calls are TRBV11-3 and TRBJ1-2; D unresolved. Germline values: CDR1 SGHNT, CDR2 YENEEA. The CDR3 covers 13 residues. V dropped 3 bases and J dropped 7 bases, with 12 bases sitting between them.

The chain has TRBV12-5 and TRBJ1-2; no clear D gene. Germline values: CDR1 LGHNT, CDR2 FRNRAP. V was clipped by 3 bases and J by 8 bases, with 10 bases between them. The CDR3 is 12 residues long. The CDR3 DNA follows: TGTGCTAGTGGTTTCCCGGGTTTGGGCTACACCTTC. As protein: CASGFPGLGYTF.

This chain uses TRBV15 with TRBJ2-7; the D gene is possibly TRBD2 (6 bases). Germline assignment: CDR1 LNHNV and CDR2 YYDKDF (reference sequence). The CDR3 consists of 16 residues. V was shortened by 0 bases and J by 0 bases, with 12 bases between the two germline ends. The CDR3 is CATSRDTLASSYEQYF. In DNA form, the CDR3 reads TGTGCCACCAGCAGAGATACCCTAGCGAGCTCCTACGAGCAGTACTTC.

The J gene is TRBJ2-5, the V gene TRBV30, with TRBD1 matching 10 bases. J was trimmed by 1 base and V by 1 base; bases with no gene match: 3. Germline CDR1 is GTSNPN and CDR2 is SVGIG (reference sequence). The length of the CDR3 is 15 residues. CDR3 nucleotide sequence: TGTGCCTGGAGTGGTGGGACAGGGGCCCAAGAGACCCAGTACTTC. This gives the protein CAWSGGTGAQETQYF.

CDR3 nucleotides: TGTGCCAGCAGCCCCAGGGGGGAGCCAGAGACCCAGTACTTC. Its translation: CASSPRGEPETQYF. The rearrangement links TRBV28 to TRBJ2-5; possibly TRBD1 for D (7 bases). The CDR3 has 14 amino acids. Looked up from germline, CDR1 is MDHEN and CDR2 is SYDVKM. Trimming shortened V by 6 bases and J by 4 bases, and 15 bases separated the two germline ends.

This chain links TRBV7-9 with TRBJ1-1; 7 bases agree with TRBD1. J was trimmed by 2 bases and V by 8 bases; bases with no gene match: 5. This CDR3 has 13 amino acids. Germline CDR1 reads SEHNR; CDR2 reads FQNEAQ (reference sequence). The CDR3 DNA reads as TGTGCCAGCGGACGACAGGGCAACACTGAAGCTTTCTTT. Encoded protein: CASGRQGNTEAFF.

Only a few counts were recorded for this clone. The chain recombines TRBV5-4 with TRBJ2-5; TRBD1 might be the D (6 bases). The CDR3 runs to 16 residues. Trimming shortened V by 3 bases and J by 2 bases, and 17 bases separated the two germline ends. Germline lookup yields CDR1 SGHNT and CDR2 YYREEE (reference sequence). CDR3 bases: TGTGCCAGCAGCTCGAAGGATACAGGGATTCAAGAGACCCAGTACTTC. Residues: CASSSKDTGIQETQYF.

The chain couples TRBV28 to TRBJ2-3, with D perhaps TRBD1 (5 bases). The CDR3 covers 14 residues. Deletions cut 5 bases from V and 4 bases from J, with 13 bases between. Germline loops: CDR1 MDHEN, CDR2 SYDVKM. The CDR3 is CASSPTSRADTQYF. CDR3 sequence (DNA): TGTGCCAGCAGTCCCACCAGCAGGGCAGATACGCAGTATTTT.

This clone has only one observation. The chain is built from TRBV15 and TRBJ2-7, with 8 bases aligning to TRBD2. Germline CDR1 reads LNHNV; CDR2 reads YYDKDF (reference sequence). J gave up 3 bases and V 3 bases, and 4 bases lay outside the gene matches. The CDR3 spans 14 residues. This CDR3 is CATSRPAGVYEQYF. The DNA of the CDR3 is TGTGCCACCAGCAGGCCAGCGGGAGTCTACGAGCAGTACTTC.

In this sample, this clone turned up once. The V call is TRBV19, the J call TRBJ2-7; the match to TRBD1 covers 7 bases. Germline V lookup: CDR1 LNHDA, CDR2 SQIVND (reference sequence). This CDR3 contains 17 residues. V was clipped by 4 bases and J by 5 bases; unmatched bases: 17. The CDR3 nucleotides are TGTGCCAGTAGTACATGGACAGGAGACATTTTTACGGACGAGCAGTACTTC. It codes for CASSTWTGDIFTDEQYF. Full variable domain (remainder filled in from reference TRBV19 and TRBJ2-7): DGGITQSPKYLFRKEGQNVTLSCEQNLNHDAMYWYRQDPGQGLRLIYYSQIVNDFQKGDIAEGYSVSREKKESFPLTVTSAQKNPTAFYLCASSTWTGDIFTDEQYFGPGTRLTVT.

V and J are TRBV7-6 and TRBJ2-1; possible D gene TRBD2, 6 bases. This CDR3 is 15 amino acids long. Trimming stripped 2 bases from V and 8 bases from J, with 16 bases between. Germline values: CDR1 SGHVS, CDR2 FNYEAQ. The CDR3 DNA is TGTGCCAGCAGCTTAACTCGGGAGCTCGCCGATGAGCAGTTCTTC. This gives the protein CASSLTRELADEQFF.

In its sample, this clone was seen a few times. Written as DNA, the CDR3 is TGTGCCAGCAGCTTAGTGGAGGTTGCTGAAGCTTTCTTT. This gives the protein CASSLVEVAEAFF. This sequence joins TRBV11-1 and TRBJ1-1; D call uncertain. There are 13 residues in the CDR3. Germline V lookup: CDR1 SGHAT, CDR2 FQDESV (reference sequence). V lost 1 base and J 6 bases, leaving 9 bases between the germline ends.

V usage is TRBV5-4 and J usage is TRBJ2-5, with 10 positions matching TRBD2. The CDR3 runs to 16 residues. Germline CDR1 SGHNT, CDR2 YYREEE (reference sequence). Trimming cost V 3 bases and J 6 bases; bases outside gene matches: 11. The chain's CDR3 is CASSSPSGSRGKTQYF. CDR3 bases: TGTGCCAGCAGCTCCCCTAGCGGGAGTCGAGGAAAGACCCAGTACTTC.

V and J are TRBV27 and TRBJ2-7; a possible D gene is TRBD1 (6 bases). Trimming left V 6 bases short and J 0 bases short, with 21 bases between. The CDR3 is made up of 17 amino acids. The germline gives CDR1 MNHEY, CDR2 SMNVEV (reference sequence). The CDR3 coding sequence is TGTGCCAGCAGCCCGACCTTAGGGACAAAAGGCTCCTACGAGCAGTACTTC. Its protein is CASSPTLGTKGSYEQYF.

This sequence joins TRBV18 and TRBJ1-3; 10 bases are shared with TRBD1. The CDR3 is made up of 15 amino acids. Germline loops: CDR1 KGHSH, CDR2 LQKENI. Trimming took 5 bases from V and 3 from J; bases not matched to a gene: 4. For the CDR3, the DNA is TGTGCCAGCTCAGGCGACAGGGGGCTTGGAAACACCATATATTTT. Its protein is CASSGDRGLGNTIYF.

This chain joins TRBV7-9 and TRBJ2-2; possibly TRBD1 for D (5 bases). V lost 2 bases and J lost 0, with 10 bases in between. The CDR3 totals 16 residues. Per the germline V gene, CDR1 is SEHNR and CDR2 is FQNEAQ (reference sequence). The CDR3 nucleotides read TGTGCCAGCAGCTTACAGGGTACAGCGAACACCGGGGAGCTGTTTTTT. Protein product: CASSLQGTANTGELFF.

The table lists this clone with a few counts. The V gene is TRBV5-8, the J gene TRBJ2-7, with 10 bases matching TRBD2. Losses at the gene ends were 3 bases for V and 4 bases for J; bases not matched to a gene: 13. In germline, CDR1 is SGHTS, CDR2 YDEGEE. This CDR3 contains 17 residues. CDR3: CASSSSNLAGDWYEQYF. CDR3 nucleotide sequence: TGTGCCAGCAGCTCGTCGAACCTAGCGGGAGATTGGTACGAGCAGTACTTC.

This chain uses TRBV7-3 with TRBJ1-5; D unresolved. CDR1 SGHTA and CDR2 FQGTGA come from the germline V gene. The CDR3 is made up of 17 amino acids. Trimming removed 1 base from V and 3 bases from J, with 16 bases in between. DNA for the CDR3: TGTGCCAGCAGCTTAAGTCTACGGAGACTTCTCAATCAGCCCCAGCATTTT. Translating gives CASSLSLRRLLNQPQHF.

CDR3 nucleotide sequence: TGTGCCAGCAGTGGCAGCCAGACAGGGGTCCGCGAGCAGTACTTC. Its protein is CASSGSQTGVREQYF. The V call is TRBV7-6, the J call TRBJ2-7, with 8 bases fitting TRBD1. This CDR3 has 15 amino acids. The J segment lost 6 bases and the V segment lost 6 bases, leaving 13 bases of the junction unmatched. Germline V gene lookup returns CDR1 SGHVS and CDR2 FNYEAQ.

This chain uses TRBV7-8 with TRBJ2-5; TRBD2 matches 7 bases. This CDR3 region has 14 residues. Germline V lookup: CDR1 SGHVS, CDR2 FQNEAQ. The J segment lost 4 bases and the V segment lost 3 bases, leaving 5 bases of the junction unmatched. This chain's CDR3 is CASSFSGGAETQYF. In DNA, the CDR3 is TGTGCCAGCAGCTTTTCGGGGGGAGCAGAGACCCAGTACTTC. Complete variable domain (other parts from reference TRBV7-8 and TRBJ2-5): GAGVSQSPRYKVAKRGQDVALRCDPISGHVSLFWYQQALGQGPEFLTYFQNEAQLDKSGLPSDRFFAERPEGSVSTLKIQRTQQEDSAVYLCASSFSGGAETQYFGPGTRLLVL.

The chain carries TRBV5-1 and TRBJ2-3, with D unresolved. The CDR3 length is 12 residues. Trimming took 4 bases from V and 0 from J, leaving 3 bases between them. Per the germline V gene, CDR1 is SGHRS and CDR2 is YFSETQ. Written as DNA, the CDR3 is TGCGCCAGCAGCCCGAGCACAGATACGCAGTATTTT. Encoded protein: CASSPSTDTQYF.

V gene TRBV5-5 combines with J gene TRBJ2-5; D is unresolved. CDR1 is SGHKS and CDR2 is YYEKEE in the germline V gene (reference sequence). The V and J ends lost 1 base and 2 bases respectively, with 6 bases between them. The CDR3 runs to 13 residues. Here the CDR3 DNA reads TGTGCCAGCAGCTTGCGCGGACAAGAGACCCAGTACTTC. Amino acid sequence: CASSLRGQETQYF.

In nucleotides, the CDR3 is TGTGCCAGCTCACCACACCCTCCCGGCAGGGGGCACGAGCAGTACTTC. Translated: CASSPHPPGRGHEQYF. The rearrangement uses TRBV18 and TRBJ2-7, with 8 bases fitting TRBD1. The germline CDR1 and CDR2 sequences are KGHSH and LQKENI. The ends lost 1 base at V and 5 bases at J; junction bases unmatched: 10. This CDR3 has 16 residues.

The chain recombines TRBV14 with TRBJ1-2; D perhaps matches TRBD1 (5 bases). V lost 0 bases, J lost 4 bases, and 21 bases lay in between. This CDR3 is built from 18 residues. Germline loops: CDR1 SGHDN, CDR2 FVKESK. The CDR3 DNA reads as TGTGCCAGCAGCCAAGAACCCACCCCGGGGGGTGTTGGCTATGGCTACACCTTC. It codes for CASSQEPTPGGVGYGYTF.

Note on this clone: The same CDR3 arises from other DNA sequences in this sample as well. The V and J genes are TRBV7-8 and TRBJ1-5; 8 nucleotides line up with TRBD1. From germline, CDR1 is SGHVS and CDR2 FQNEAQ. The CDR3 extends over 14 amino acids. The ends lost 2 bases at V and 6 bases at J; junction bases unmatched: 3. In DNA form, the CDR3 reads TGTGCCAGCAGCTTAACAGGGGGTGGTCAGCCCCAGCATTTT. Protein product: CASSLTGGGQPQHF.

V gene TRBV11-2 combines with J gene TRBJ2-4; tentatively, D is TRBD1 (6 bases). The V end lost 1 base, the J end lost 8 bases, and 12 bases lay between the germline ends. Germline assignment: CDR1 SGHAT and CDR2 FQNNGV. This CDR3 has 14 residues. The CDR3 here is CASSLGDRNDIQYF. CDR3 sequence (DNA): TGTGCCAGCAGCTTAGGTGACAGGAACGACATTCAGTACTTC.